These 15 T cell receptor beta chains came from one sample sequenced in a study of T cells in Graves' hyperthyroidism and ophthalmopathy. The CDR3 regions of TCR beta were amplified from RNA transcripts. Researchers ran a first-round RT-PCR on the TCR CDR3 using the HTBI primer set. A single record per CDR3 protein comes from TCRdb applying MiXCR to the multiplex PCR reads. This sample has 600,000 to 800,000 distinct CDR3 sequences, with about 35% found just once. Specimen: blood. Every receptor here comes from a woman between 35 and 50 years old with Graves' hyperthyroidism.

CDR3 nucleotide sequence: TGCGCCAGCAGCCAAGCGACAGGGGGCTTTGGCTACACCTTC. Translation gives CASSQATGGFGYTF. The V gene is TRBV4-3, the J gene TRBJ1-2, with 10 bases lining up with TRBD1. Germline lookup yields CDR1 LGHNA and CDR2 YSLEER. With 1 base clipped from V and 7 bases from J, the junction kept 3 bases outside the gene matches. The CDR3 runs to 14 residues.

Points on this clonotype: The junction does not match germline at one end; this may be a read error. The chain has TRBV7-2 and TRBJ2-7, with D possibly being TRBD1 (6 bases). The CDR3 has 13 residues. The germline V gene has CDR1 SGHTA and CDR2 FQGNSA. The CDR3 DNA follows: TGCGCCAGCAGCTACCGGACAGCCGACGAGCAGTACTTC. Protein: CASSYRTADEQYF.

V usage is TRBV6-1 and J usage is TRBJ1-2; weak D call: TRBD1 (6 bases). The CDR3 length is 16 residues. Germline V CDR1 and CDR2: MNHNS, SASEGT. V dropped 0 bases and J dropped 1 base, with 12 bases sitting between them. The chain's CDR3 is CASSEAGIGGNYGYTF. CDR3 bases: TGTGCCAGCAGTGAAGCCGGTATAGGGGGTAACTATGGCTACACCTTC.

Note on this clonotype: At one end the junction does not follow the germline gene, possibly because of a read error. This rearrangement joins TRBV5-1 to TRBJ2-2; D may be TRBD1 (6 bases). CDR1 is SGHRS and CDR2 is YFSETQ in the germline V gene. The CDR3 extends over 15 amino acids. The CDR3 sequence is CAGSLAGAGTGELFF. The CDR3 coding sequence is TGCGCCGGCAGCTTAGCAGGGGCCGGCACCGGGGAGCTGTTTTTT.

This clonotype was picked up many times. The CDR3 DNA is TGTGCCAGCAGCGGACAGGGGGACGAGCAGTACTTC. Translated: CASSGQGDEQYF. This sequence joins TRBV7-9 and TRBJ2-7; 10 bases match TRBD1. V trimming: 5 bases; J trimming: 5 bases; junction bases outside the gene matches: 0. The CDR3 consists of 12 residues. The germline V gene encodes CDR1 SEHNR and CDR2 FQNEAQ (reference sequence).

This clonotype was detected many times. V gene TRBV7-6 combines with J gene TRBJ1-6; D ambiguous. The CDR3 has 13 amino acids. V was shortened by 5 bases and J by 8 bases, with 10 bases between the two germline ends. Germline V lookup: CDR1 SGHVS, CDR2 FNYEAQ. The CDR3 bases are TGTGCCAGCAGCCTGCTGGCCGATTCACCCCTCCACTTT. Its protein product is CASSLLADSPLHF.

At least ten counts were recorded for this clonotype. This chain links TRBV5-1 with TRBJ1-6; D perhaps matches TRBD1 (5 bases). CDR1 is SGHRS and CDR2 is YFSETQ in the germline V gene. The V and J ends lost 4 bases and 14 bases respectively, with 16 bases between them. The length of the CDR3 is 13 residues. CDR3 amino acids: CASSDVGGLALHF. CDR3 sequence (DNA): TGCGCCAGCAGCGATGTGGGGGGTCTAGCCCTCCACTTT.

V usage is TRBV5-5 and J usage is TRBJ1-1; weak D call: TRBD1 (6 bases). V dropped 4 bases and J dropped 5 bases, with 21 bases sitting between them. This CDR3 contains 16 residues. Germline V gene sequence: CDR1 SGHKS, CDR2 YYEKEE (reference sequence). The CDR3 DNA follows: TGTGCCAGCAGCCCTCAACCGGGACACAGCGGGACTGAAGCTTTCTTT. Protein sequence: CASSPQPGHSGTEAFF. The complete variable domain, with remaining parts taken from reference TRBV5-5 and TRBJ1-1, reads DAGVTQSPTHLIKTRGQQVTLRCSPISGHKSVSWYQQVLGQGPQFIFQYYEKEERGRGNFPDRFSARQFPNYSSELNVNALLLGDSALYLCASSPQPGHSGTEAFFGQGTRLTVV.

The chain recombines TRBV5-1 with TRBJ1-1; no clear D. Germline lookup yields CDR1 SGHRS and CDR2 YFSETQ. With 0 bases removed from V and 7 bases from J, the gap between germline ends came to 16 bases. The CDR3 is made up of 15 amino acids. The CDR3 spells CASSLGHMELGEAFF. The CDR3 DNA is TGCGCCAGCAGCTTGGGACACATGGAACTCGGTGAAGCTTTCTTT.

This clonotype was counted ten times or more. V gene TRBV7-2 combines with J gene TRBJ2-7; D is perhaps TRBD2 (5 bases). V lost 5 bases and J lost 6, with 20 bases in between. The CDR3 sequence is 15 residues long. CDR1 SGHTA and CDR2 FQGNSA come from the germline V gene. The CDR3: CASSQMRVAHSEQYF. The CDR3, as DNA: TGTGCCAGCAGCCAAATGAGGGTGGCCCACTCCGAGCAGTACTTC.

The CDR3 spells CASSEYSAAGYTF. The CDR3 region has the DNA TGTGCCAGCAGTGAATATAGTGCGGCCGGCTACACCTTC. The chain joins TRBV2 to TRBJ1-2; D unclear. The CDR3 is 13 amino acids. V was pared by 2 bases and J by 8 bases, with 12 bases between. Germline loops: CDR1 SNHLY, CDR2 FYNNEI. The full variable domain, with the rest looked up from reference TRBV2 and TRBJ1-2, is EPEVTQTPSHQVTQMGQEVILRCVPISNHLYFYWYRQILGQKVEFLVSFYNNEISEKSEIFDDQFSVERPDGSNFTLKIRSTKLEDSAMYFCASSEYSAAGYTFGSGTRLTVV.

This clonotype appeared a single time. A read error is possible here, since a much larger clone lies one base away. This chain connects TRBV7-9 to TRBJ2-5, with D perhaps matching TRBD1 or TRBD2 (6 bases each). Germline-derived CDR1 and CDR2 are SEHNR and FQNEAQ (reference sequence). The length of the CDR3 is 16 residues. The ends were cut back, 5 bases at V and 2 bases at J, with 18 bases in the middle. The chain's CDR3 is CASSRGQSGSQETQYF. The DNA of the CDR3 is TGTGCCAGCAGCCGGGGACAAAGCGGGTCTCAAGAGACCCAGTACTTC. Together with reference TRBV7-9 and TRBJ2-5, the CDR3 gives the full variable domain: DTGVSQNPRHKITKRGQNVTFRCDPISEHNRLYWYRQTLGQGPEFLTYFQNEAQLEKSRLLSDRFSAERPKGSFSTLEIQRTEQGDSAMYLCASSRGQSGSQETQYFGPGTRLLVL.

The J gene is TRBJ2-5, the V gene TRBV9, with a weak D call TRBD2 (6 bases). V lost 6 bases, J lost 0 bases, and 15 bases lay in between. CDR3 length: 15 amino acids. Germline V gene sequence: CDR1 SGDLS, CDR2 YYNGEE. The CDR3: CASTSSRGNQETQYF. CDR3 sequence (DNA): TGTGCCAGCACTTCCTCCCGGGGGAACCAAGAGACCCAGTACTTC.

The chain combines TRBV13 with TRBJ2-7, with no clear D. The germline V gene encodes CDR1 PRHDT and CDR2 FYEKMQ (reference sequence). V was cut by 5 bases and J by 6 bases, with 17 bases left in between. CDR3 length: 14 amino acids. The CDR3, as DNA: TGTGCCAGCAGCCCACGTGAAGCTGGTGGCGAGCAGTACTTC. Its protein is CASSPREAGGEQYF.

In this sample, this clonotype turned up many times. The chain combines TRBV29-1 with TRBJ1-2; TRBD1 is a possible D gene (5 bases). Germline V CDR1 and CDR2: SQVTM, ANQGSEA. Between the trimmed V and J ends, which lost 7 bases and 2 bases, there was a span of 14 bases. The CDR3 sequence is 13 residues long. DNA of the CDR3: TGCAGCGGCGGCCAGGGACCGAACTATGGCTACACCTTC. Translation: CSGGQGPNYGYTF.